This T cell receptor beta chain was sequenced in a study of T cells in localized non-small cell lung cancer. Overall study results and limits: Appearing in adjacent lung were a median about 59 of the top 100 tumor clones.

Profiling relied on immunoSEQ multiplex PCR, and the TCRdb table lists in-frame clones only, not all of them. Here the sample spans some 30,000 clones, about 91% being singletons. A note on this clone: Its specificity is not known.

J was trimmed by 5 bases and V by 9 bases; bases with no gene match: 7. Germline loops: CDR1 SEHNR, CDR2 FQNEAQ (reference sequence). The CDR3 consists of 14 residues. The input for sequencing was PBMCs, taken before any cancer treatment. The gene calls are TRBV7-9 and TRBJ2-1; 10 bases fit TRBD1. The TCR comes from a man aged 35 to 69 with stage II lung adenocarcinoma. The CDR3 here is CASIGQGGNNEQFF. The DNA for the CDR3 is TGTGCCAGTATCGGACAGGGGGGAAACAATGAGCAGTTCTTC. The variable domain in full, with the rest retrieved from reference TRBV7-9 and TRBJ2-1, is DTGVSQNPRHKITKRGQNVTFRCDPISEHNRLYWYRQTLGQGPEFLTYFQNEAQLEKSRLLSDRFSAERPKGSFSTLEIQRTEQGDSAMYLCASIGQGGNNEQFFGPGTRLTVL.